This TCR beta chain was profiled in a study of metastatic and nonmetastatic thyroid tumors. This clone has only a few counts. MiXCR was used by TCRdb to re-call the PCR reads. The sample includes about 35,000 clones, roughly a fifth of them seen just once. No patient received treatment before thyroid surgery. The CDR3 has 13 amino acids. In germline, CDR1 is LNHNV, CDR2 YYDKDF (reference sequence). V was clipped by 3 bases and J by 7 bases, with 13 bases between them. Sequencing used blood. The receptor was derived from a female donor with papillary thyroid cancer or a benign thyroid nodule (not recorded which). Some clones in this sample may be carry-over from other donors' samples. This chain links TRBV15 with TRBJ2-7; D possibly matches TRBD1 or TRBD2 (5 bases each). The CDR3 protein is CATSSRTGPEQYF. CDR3 coding DNA: TGTGCCACCAGCAGTAGGACGGGGCCGGAGCAGTACTTC. The complete variable domain, with remaining parts taken from reference TRBV15 and TRBJ2-7, reads DAMVIQNPRYQVTQFGKPVTLSCSQTLNHNVMYWYQQKSSQAPKLLFHYYDKDFNNEADTPDNFQSRRPNTSFCFLDIRSPGLGDTAMYLCATSSRTGPEQYFGPGTRLTVT.